These T cell receptor beta chains were read from a single sample in a study of cytomegalovirus exposure and HLA in healthy donors. The method was immunoSEQ multiplex PCR; TCRdb's version includes in-frame clones alone and lacks a portion of them. The sample records about 160,000 clones, over 75% being singletons. The sample taken for sequencing was PBMCs. The receptors shown here come from a woman aged 18-30 years in good health and CMV-seronegative. CDR3s include the opening cysteine and the closing phenylalanine or tryptophan. A D gene is named only where the DNA matches it firmly. Rows may omit the clone size; those that give it use once, few, many or a size class.

j_gene: TRBJ2-5
d_gene: NA
v_gene: TRBV5-1
abundance: NA
CDR3aa: CASSLDRETQYF
CDR3nt: TGCGCCAGCAGCTTGGACAGGGAGACCCAGTACTTC

j_gene: TRBJ1-5
d_gene: NA
v_gene: TRBV25-1
abundance: NA
CDR3aa: CASSDGRQAAPNQPQHF
CDR3nt: TGTGCCAGCAGTGACGGTAGACAGGCGGCCCCCAATCAGCCCCAGCATTTT

j_gene: TRBJ1-4
d_gene: NA
v_gene: TRBV15
abundance: NA
CDR3aa: CATSRDSGGEKLFF
CDR3nt: TGTGCCACCAGCAGAGACAGCGGGGGAGAAAAACTGTTTTTT

j_gene: TRBJ2-7
d_gene: TRBD2
v_gene: TRBV7-9
abundance: NA
CDR3aa: CASSVGTGGRGEQYF
CDR3nt: TGTGCCAGCAGCGTAGGGACGGGGGGAAGGGGCGAGCAGTACTTC

j_gene: TRBJ2-1
d_gene: TRBD2
v_gene: TRBV5-1
abundance: NA
CDR3aa: CASSLAPGLADNEQFF
CDR3nt: TGCGCCAGCAGCTTGGCGCCGGGACTAGCGGACAATGAGCAGTTCTTC

j_gene: TRBJ1-1
d_gene: NA
v_gene: TRBV4-1
abundance: once
CDR3aa: CASSQRWGLGGYTEAFF
CDR3nt: TGCGCCAGCAGCCAAAGATGGGGGCTGGGGGGGTACACTGAAGCTTTCTTT

j_gene: TRBJ2-5
d_gene: NA
v_gene: TRBV5-1
abundance: NA
CDR3aa: CASSSRRTQETQYF
CDR3nt: TGCGCCAGCAGCTCGCGGCGTACACAAGAGACCCAGTACTTC

j_gene: TRBJ2-7
d_gene: TRBD2
v_gene: TRBV9
abundance: once
CDR3aa: CASSSEGLENYEQYF
CDR3nt: TGTGCCAGCAGCTCTGAAGGACTAGAAAACTACGAGCAGTACTTC

j_gene: TRBJ2-7
d_gene: TRBD1
v_gene: TRBV28
abundance: NA
CDR3aa: CASGTDSYEQYF
CDR3nt: TGTGCCAGCGGGACAGACTCCTACGAGCAGTACTTC

j_gene: TRBJ1-5
d_gene: TRBD1
v_gene: TRBV19
abundance: NA
CDR3aa: CASSPTGKGGNQPQHF
CDR3nt: TGTGCCAGTAGCCCGACAGGGAAGGGAGGCAATCAGCCCCAGCATTTT